The 30 T cell receptor beta chains listed next were all sequenced from one sample in a study of shared clonotypes between healthy human individuals. Method: immunoSEQ multiplex PCR; TCRdb's copy keeps in-frame clones and lacks some. Among about 1.1 million clones listed, about 80% were seen once. Sequencing used memory CD4+ T cells from PBMCs. Subset here: CD45RA-negative fraction. The receptors stem from a man aged 18 to 35 in good health. Some clones in this sample may be carry-over from other donors' samples.

The rearrangement uses TRBV30 and TRBJ1-1, with unresolved D. Germline CDR1 GTSNPN, CDR2 SVGIG (reference sequence). The CDR3 length is 12 residues. V shed 7 bases and J shed 3 bases, with 12 bases lying between them. CDR3 in DNA: TGTGCCTCGAATAATCAGTACACTGAAGCTTTCTTT. Protein sequence: CASNNQYTEAFF.

Points on this clone: The sample carries other DNA sequences with the same CDR3. The V gene is TRBV18, the J gene TRBJ2-7; D is possibly TRBD1 (5 bases). This CDR3 comprises 12 residues. CDR1 is KGHSH and CDR2 is LQKENI in the germline V gene. Trimming cost V 3 bases and J 4 bases, with 7 bases left between them. DNA for the CDR3: TGTGCCAGCTCACCCAGGGCATACGAGCAGTACTTC. The encoded protein is CASSPRAYEQYF.

The gene calls are TRBV4-1 and TRBJ1-3; no clear D. CDR3 length: 13 amino acids. The V gene lost 0 bases and the J gene lost 0 bases, with 0 bases spanning the gap. Per germline, CDR1 MGHRA and CDR2 YSYEKL. In DNA, the CDR3 is TGCGCCAGCAGCCAAGACTCTGGAAACACCATATATTTT. Its protein is CASSQDSGNTIYF.

V is TRBV6-1 and J is TRBJ1-1; D is unresolved. Germline CDR1 is MNHNS and CDR2 is SASEGT. The CDR3 consists of 14 residues. V was pared by 8 bases and J by 4 bases, with 17 bases between. As DNA, the CDR3 is TGTGCCAGCTCTTTCGAGGGTTCGGCCACTGAAGCTTTCTTT. Protein product: CASSFEGSATEAFF.

The gene calls are TRBV20-1 and TRBJ1-1, with D tentatively TRBD1 (5 bases). The ends were cut back, 3 bases at V and 12 bases at J, with 14 bases in the middle. Per germline, CDR1 DFQATT and CDR2 SNEGSKA (reference sequence). The CDR3 consists of 11 residues. The CDR3 DNA follows: TGCAGTGCTAGGGATCGACAGCTACCTTTCTTT. It codes for CSARDRQLPFF.

The V call is TRBV7-9, the J call TRBJ1-6, with 10 bases lining up with TRBD1. The CDR3 is 14 residues long. The ends lost 5 bases at V and 10 bases at J; junction bases unmatched: 5. Germline V gene data show CDR1 as SEHNR and CDR2 as FQNEAQ (reference sequence). The CDR3 nucleotides read TGTGCCAGCAGCCCCGGACAGGGGGGGTCACCCCTCCACTTT. Amino acid sequence: CASSPGQGGSPLHF.

The rearrangement joins TRBV5-4 to TRBJ2-1, with 9 nucleotides matching TRBD2. Trimming took 0 bases from V and 0 from J; bases not matched to a gene: 10. The CDR3 contains 19 residues. CDR1 is SGHNT, CDR2 YYREEE, per germline (reference sequence). The CDR3 sequence: CASSLVAGGPGFSYNEQFF. The DNA for the CDR3 is TGTGCCAGCAGCTTGGTTGCGGGAGGGCCCGGGTTCTCCTACAATGAGCAGTTCTTC.

CDR3: CASSQETLFIGEQFF. DNA of the CDR3: TGCGCCAGCAGCCAAGAGACTCTTTTTATAGGTGAGCAGTTCTTC. The chain is built from TRBV4-3 and TRBJ2-1, with no clear D. With 0 bases removed from V and 9 bases from J, the gap between germline ends came to 15 bases. CDR1 and CDR2 (germline): LGHNA, YSLEER. The CDR3 is 15 amino acids.

The genes are TRBV11-3 and TRBJ2-7, with 11 bases lining up with TRBD1. The ends lost 5 bases at V and 4 bases at J; junction bases unmatched: 7. This CDR3 region has 15 residues. CDR1 and CDR2 from the germline V gene are SGHNT and YENEEA. CDR3 nucleotide sequence: TGTGCCAGCAGCCGGTGGGGACAGGGGGGATACGAGCAGTACTTC. Protein sequence: CASSRWGQGGYEQYF.

The chain couples TRBV5-1 to TRBJ2-7; 11 nucleotides line up with TRBD1. Germline lookup yields CDR1 SGHRS and CDR2 YFSETQ. J was trimmed by 7 bases and V by 5 bases; bases with no gene match: 8. This CDR3 has 14 residues. The DNA for the CDR3 is TGCGCCAGCAGGGCCGGGACAGGGGGTGAGGAGCAGTACTTC. Its translation: CASRAGTGGEEQYF.

The J gene is TRBJ2-7, the V gene TRBV11-3, with no clear D. The J call may not be correct, given that the DNA end is closer to TRBJ2-1. This CDR3 is 11 amino acids long. Germline lookup yields CDR1 SGHNT and CDR2 YENEEA. The DNA for the CDR3 is TGTGCCAGCAGCTTAAGGGATGAGCAGTTCTTC. Translated, it gives CASSLRDEQFF.

The chain combines TRBV2 with TRBJ2-7; unclear D gene. This CDR3 has 19 amino acids. The V gene's germline CDR1 is SNHLY and CDR2 FYNNEI. Trimming cost V 4 bases and J 3 bases, with 28 bases left between them. CDR3 in amino acids: CASSGWADKAPSPYYEQYF. CDR3 nucleotide sequence: TGTGCCAGCAGTGGATGGGCAGACAAGGCCCCTTCACCCTACTACGAGCAGTACTTC.

This chain uses TRBV25-1 with TRBJ1-1, with 10 bases matching TRBD1. This CDR3 region has 16 residues. Germline V gives CDR1 MGHDK, CDR2 SYGVNS. J lost 4 bases, V lost 8 bases, and 13 bases had no gene match. CDR3 nucleotide sequence: TGTGCCAGCCCTGAGGACAGGGGGGACTTAGGCACTGAAGCTTTCTTT. Amino acids: CASPEDRGDLGTEAFF.

This clone was observed many times. This chain links TRBV25-1 with TRBJ1-1; no firm D call. Trimming took off 1 base at V and 9 bases at J, with 6 bases between the two ends. CDR1 and CDR2 (germline): MGHDK, SYGVNS. This CDR3 has 11 amino acids. CDR3 sequence (DNA): TGTGCCAGCAGTGAATCCTTACAAGCTTTCTTT. It translates to CASSESLQAFF.

The V and J genes are TRBV5-5 and TRBJ2-7; no reliable D call. This CDR3 is built from 15 residues. The V end was cut by 0 bases, the J end by 4 bases, with 14 bases between. Germline V CDR1 and CDR2: SGHKS, YYEKEE (reference sequence). The CDR3 region has the DNA TGTGCCAGCAGCTTGGCTGGTCCACCTTTATACGAGCAGTACTTC. Protein: CASSLAGPPLYEQYF.

CDR3 region: CASSLGLGYEQYF. In nucleotides, the CDR3 is TGTGCCAGCAGCCTAGGTCTGGGGTACGAGCAGTACTTC. J is TRBJ2-7 and V is TRBV6-1; D call uncertain. Germline values: CDR1 MNHNS, CDR2 SASEGT. The CDR3 covers 13 residues. V lost 6 bases and J lost 4, with 13 bases in between.

This chain uses TRBV6-6 with TRBJ2-7, with 8 bases aligning to TRBD1. CDR3 length: 15 residues. Germline V gene lookup returns CDR1 MNHNY and CDR2 SVGAGI (reference sequence). J lost 0 bases, V lost 8 bases, and 9 bases had no gene match. This chain's CDR3 is CASLFLQGVSYEQYF. In DNA, the CDR3 is TGTGCCAGCTTATTTTTACAGGGGGTCTCCTACGAGCAGTACTTC.

The CDR3 reads CASSLGPTGNNYEQYF. CDR3 coding DNA: TGCGCCAGCAGCTTGGGGCCGACCGGGAACAACTACGAGCAGTACTTC. The rearrangement links TRBV5-1 to TRBJ2-7; TRBD2 is a possible D gene (5 bases). CDR1 is SGHRS and CDR2 is YFSETQ in the germline V gene. V lost 0 bases to trimming and J lost 3 bases, with 16 bases between them. The CDR3 length is 16 residues. The full variable domain, with the rest looked up from reference TRBV5-1 and TRBJ2-7, is KAGVTQTPRYLIKTRGQQVTLSCSPISGHRSVSWYQQTPGQGLQFLFEYFSETQRNKGNFPGRFSGRQFSNSRSEMNVSTLELGDSALYLCASSLGPTGNNYEQYFGPGTRLTVT.

The chain links TRBV5-6 to TRBJ1-1, with unresolved D. The CDR3 runs 14 residues. Trimming removed 3 bases from V and 0 bases from J, with 9 bases in between. The V gene's germline CDR1 is SGHDT and CDR2 YYEEEE. Here the CDR3 DNA reads TGTGCCAGCAGCTGGTTCGGGATGAACACTGAAGCTTTCTTT. Protein sequence: CASSWFGMNTEAFF.

The rearrangement links TRBV5-8 to TRBJ2-7, with a tentative D call TRBD2 (6 bases). In germline, CDR1 is SGHTS, CDR2 YDEGEE. Between the trimmed V and J ends, which lost 0 bases and 7 bases, there was a span of 20 bases. This CDR3 spans 16 amino acids. Here the CDR3 DNA reads TGTGCCAGCAGCTTGGCCCAGTTCGGCAGCGGGCCGGAGCAGTACTTC. Encoded protein: CASSLAQFGSGPEQYF.

In its sample, this clone was seen a few times. This chain uses TRBV28 with TRBJ2-1; a weak D match, TRBD2 (6 bases). V lost 6 bases and J lost 11, with 20 bases in between. The CDR3 covers 14 residues. CDR1 and CDR2 from the germline V gene are MDHEN and SYDVKM. The CDR3 region has the DNA TGTGCCAGCAGGGGAGGAAGCCTGGACCCTAAGCAGTTCTTC. This gives the protein CASRGGSLDPKQFF.

The chain employs TRBV30 and TRBJ1-5; D is undetermined. CDR1 and CDR2 (germline): GTSNPN, SVGIG (reference sequence). The CDR3 sequence is 12 residues long. V lost 1 base to trimming and J lost 6 bases, with 7 bases between them. CDR3 protein: CAWSGRAQPQHF. The CDR3 DNA is TGTGCCTGGAGTGGAAGGGCTCAGCCCCAGCATTTT. Complete variable domain (other parts from reference TRBV30 and TRBJ1-5): SQTIHQWPATLVQPVGSPLSLECTVEGTSNPNLYWYRQAAGRGLQLLFYSVGIGQISSEVPQNLSASRPQDRQFILSSKKLLLSDSGFYLCAWSGRAQPQHFGDGTRLSIL.

The chain is built from TRBV19 and TRBJ1-1; D is uncertain. Deletions cut 6 bases from V and 6 bases from J, with 23 bases between. The germline CDR1 and CDR2 sequences are LNHDA and SQIVND (reference sequence). This CDR3 contains 16 residues. The CDR3 here is CASSPVRFLGGAEAFF. DNA of the CDR3: TGTGCCAGTAGCCCCGTGAGGTTCCTGGGTGGGGCTGAAGCTTTCTTT.

The V gene is TRBV11-2, the J gene TRBJ1-2; weak D call: TRBD1 (6 bases). The V gene's germline CDR1 is SGHAT and CDR2 FQNNGV. V lost 4 bases to trimming and J lost 8 bases, with 20 bases between them. CDR3 length: 15 residues. CDR3 sequence: CASSSFRQASPGYTF. In nucleotides, the CDR3 is TGTGCCAGCAGCTCCTTCCGACAGGCGTCTCCAGGCTACACCTTC.

Of note for this clone: At one end the junction does not follow the germline gene, possibly because of a read error. J is TRBJ2-1 and V is TRBV6-6; 9 nucleotides line up with TRBD2. The CDR3 covers 12 residues. Germline-derived CDR1 and CDR2 are MNHNY and SVGAGI (reference sequence). The CDR3 sequence: CASRPTGTSTVF. The CDR3 nucleotides are TGTGCCAGCAGGCCAACCGGGACTAGCACCGTCTTC.

The chain carries TRBV6-1 and TRBJ1-2; D is possibly TRBD1 (5 bases). With 10 bases removed from V and 2 bases from J, the gap between germline ends came to 14 bases. The CDR3 length is 13 residues. Per germline, CDR1 MNHNS and CDR2 SASEGT. The CDR3: CATPKGYNYGYTF. The CDR3 DNA sequence: TGTGCCACCCCGAAGGGGTACAACTATGGCTACACCTTC.

This clone was observed a few times. The J gene is TRBJ1-4, the V gene TRBV4-2, with D uncertain. This CDR3 spans 15 amino acids. The V gene's germline CDR1 is LGHNA and CDR2 YNFKEQ. V lost 0 bases and J 4 bases, leaving 9 bases between the germline ends. The CDR3 reads CASSQDDSYNEKLFF. For the CDR3, the DNA is TGTGCCAGCAGCCAAGATGACTCCTATAATGAAAAACTGTTTTTT.

This chain connects TRBV2 to TRBJ2-7, with a possible D match to TRBD1 (6 bases). V shed 8 bases and J shed 0 bases, with 14 bases lying between them. The germline V gene has CDR1 SNHLY and CDR2 FYNNEI. This CDR3 is 14 amino acids long. DNA of the CDR3: TGTGCCAGCGGGGGCACAGGTCGCTCCTACGAGCAGTACTTC. Residues: CASGGTGRSYEQYF.

The count of this clone is one. The gene calls are TRBV28 and TRBJ1-3; 8 nucleotides line up with TRBD1. The V gene's germline CDR1 is MDHEN and CDR2 SYDVKM. V shed 4 bases, J shed 8 bases, and the junction held 19 bases outside the gene matches. The CDR3 sequence is 18 residues long. CDR3 sequence (DNA): TGTGCCAGCAGTTCTTACGACCTCAGGGGGCAAAAGAGTTACACCATATATTTT. It specifies CASSSYDLRGQKSYTIYF.

The V gene is TRBV27, the J gene TRBJ1-4, with unresolved D. The CDR3 length is 17 residues. Germline V lookup: CDR1 MNHEY, CDR2 SMNVEV (reference sequence). V gave up 5 bases and J gave up 3 bases, with 19 bases separating them. The DNA of the CDR3 is TGTGCCAGCAGTCGCCTTCCGGGCCACAAGGCTAATGAAAAACTGTTTTTT. It is translated as CASSRLPGHKANEKLFF.